This T cell receptor beta chain was profiled in a study of Ad26.COV2.S vaccination and SARS-CoV-2 variants. Across the whole study: Intramuscular Ad26.COV2.S doses were given once or twice, 56 days apart. Study-wide points: Possibly, TCR breadth and depth analyses underestimated total T cell responses. Responses of spike-specific T cells (both CD8+ and CD4+) reportedly showed substantial breadth after vaccination.

As concerns this clone: Its antigen is unidentified.

The CDR3 spans 12 residues. Germline V gene lookup returns CDR1 MNHEY and CDR2 SVGAGI. Deletions cut 0 bases from V and 8 bases from J, with 7 bases between. Produced via immunoSEQ multiplex PCR; TCRdb's table is partial and in-frame only. The repertoire holds approximately 300,000 clones, about 86% seen once, with less than 2% in the top ten. Treatment in this sample: some 19 received Ad26.COV2.S at low or high dose, single or two shots; 5 received placebo; per-sample allocation not given. The samples were gathered on day 63 after the first injection of vaccine or placebo. An Ad26 vector was used to express Wuhan-strain SARS-CoV-2 spike as the vaccine.

The chain has TRBV6-5 and TRBJ1-2; possible D gene TRBD1, 5 bases. Here the sequenced sample was peripheral blood, taken in a trial of Ad26.COV2.S vaccine versus placebo. This receptor was taken from a person between 18 and 60 years old who received the Ad26.COV2.S COVID-19 vaccine or a placebo. This chain's CDR3 is CASSYSEGGYTF. CDR3 nucleotide sequence: TGTGCCAGCAGTTACTCCGAGGGGGGCTACACCTTC.